This T cell receptor (beta chain) was recovered during a study of cytomegalovirus exposure and HLA in healthy donors. The trim removed 5 bases at V and 7 bases at J, leaving 11 bases unmatched. The V gene's germline CDR1 is MNHEY and CDR2 SMNVEV (reference sequence). This CDR3 region has 15 residues. The validation cohort, a group of 130 or so subjects, included the donors and was separate from the approximately 700-subject first cohort. With respect to this clone: Its specificity is unknown.

Study outcomes and limitations: Most TCRs appeared rarely, but some public TCRs recurred in many donors. High sensitivity and specificity were reportedly achieved when the classifier diagnosed cytomegalovirus status. Among TCR beta chains, those listed as cytomegalovirus-associated numbered some 170.

TCRdb's table, derived via immunoSEQ multiplex PCR, lists solely in-frame clones and lacks some. The sample lists tens of thousands of clones; 88% were seen once. Material for sequencing was PBMCs. The chain recombines TRBV27 with TRBJ2-7; TRBD1 aligns across 10 bases. The TCR sequence derives from a woman in her 30s in good health and CMV-seronegative. CDR3 residues: CASSLTGTGAGEQYF. CDR3 bases: TGTGCCAGCAGTCTGACCGGGACAGGGGCTGGGGAGCAGTACTTC.